The 5 T cell receptor beta chains below come from one sample, sequenced in a study of identical twins. One entry per CDR3 protein results from TCRdb running MiXCR on the 5' RACE reads. This sample yields about 240,000 distinct CDR3 sequences, of which under 12% are seen a single time; less than 12% belongs to the top ten. The sequenced sample was memory T cells sorted from blood. The source is a man aged 50-59 years in good health.

The chain carries TRBV20-1 and TRBJ2-5; perhaps TRBD1 as D (7 bases). Germline values: CDR1 DFQATT, CDR2 SNEGSKA (reference sequence). The CDR3 is 14 amino acids. The V gene lost 6 bases and the J gene lost 3 bases, with 17 bases spanning the gap. CDR3 coding DNA: TGCAGTGCCCTACGCGGGACAGAGGAAGAGACCCAGTACTTC. Residues: CSALRGTEEETQYF.

This clonotype was counted ten times or more. V gene TRBV28 combines with J gene TRBJ2-5, with 9 bases identical to TRBD2. This CDR3 comprises 16 residues. J was trimmed by 4 bases and V by 2 bases; bases with no gene match: 8. The germline gives CDR1 MDHEN, CDR2 SYDVKM. DNA of the CDR3: TGTGCCAGCAGTTTAAGGAGGCGGGAGGGCCGAGAGACCCAGTACTTC. This codes for CASSLRRREGRETQYF.

This clonotype has just a few counts. The rearrangement uses TRBV11-2 and TRBJ2-7; D is unclear. The CDR3 contains 11 residues. V lost 5 bases and J lost 7, with 9 bases in between. The germline V gene has CDR1 SGHAT and CDR2 FQNNGV. For the CDR3, the DNA is TGTGCCAGCAGCCCCGTGCGGGAGCAGTACTTC. Amino acids: CASSPVREQYF.

The J gene is TRBJ1-1, the V gene TRBV7-8, with TRBD1 identical over 12 bases. The CDR3 has 17 residues. The germline V gene encodes CDR1 SGHVS and CDR2 FQNEAQ. V lost 5 bases, J lost 6 bases, and 13 bases stayed unmatched. The CDR3 region has the DNA TGTGCCAGCAGCATACGGGACAGGGGGCGCGATAGCGCTGAAGCTTTCTTT. Residues: CASSIRDRGRDSAEAFF.

This clonotype was found many times. This rearrangement joins TRBV20-1 to TRBJ2-7; weak D call: TRBD2 (6 bases). Trimming shortened V by 2 bases and J by 7 bases, and 15 bases separated the two germline ends. CDR3 size: 13 residues. The germline V gene has CDR1 DFQATT and CDR2 SNEGSKA (reference sequence). CDR3 loop: CSARLPGVGEQYF. The CDR3 DNA sequence: TGCAGTGCTAGACTTCCGGGGGTGGGGGAGCAGTACTTC.